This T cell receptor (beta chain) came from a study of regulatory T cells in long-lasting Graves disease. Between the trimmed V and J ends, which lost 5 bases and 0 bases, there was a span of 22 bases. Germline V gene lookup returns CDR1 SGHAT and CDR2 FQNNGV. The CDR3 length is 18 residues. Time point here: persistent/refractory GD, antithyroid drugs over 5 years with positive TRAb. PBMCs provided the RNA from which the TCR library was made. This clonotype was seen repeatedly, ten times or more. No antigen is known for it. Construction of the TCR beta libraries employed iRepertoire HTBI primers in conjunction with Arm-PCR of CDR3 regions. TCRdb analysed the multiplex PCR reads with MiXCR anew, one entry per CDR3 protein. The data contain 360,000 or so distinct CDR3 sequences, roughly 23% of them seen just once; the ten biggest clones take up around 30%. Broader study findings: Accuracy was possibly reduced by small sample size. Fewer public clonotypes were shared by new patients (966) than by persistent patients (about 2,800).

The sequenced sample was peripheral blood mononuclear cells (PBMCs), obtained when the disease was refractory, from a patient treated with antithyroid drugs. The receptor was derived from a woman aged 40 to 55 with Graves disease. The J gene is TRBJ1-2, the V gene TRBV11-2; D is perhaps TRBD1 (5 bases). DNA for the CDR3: TGTGCCAGCAGCCGGGGATTAGGGCCCGGGGGAGCTAACTATGGCTACACCTTC. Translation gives CASSRGLGPGGANYGYTF.